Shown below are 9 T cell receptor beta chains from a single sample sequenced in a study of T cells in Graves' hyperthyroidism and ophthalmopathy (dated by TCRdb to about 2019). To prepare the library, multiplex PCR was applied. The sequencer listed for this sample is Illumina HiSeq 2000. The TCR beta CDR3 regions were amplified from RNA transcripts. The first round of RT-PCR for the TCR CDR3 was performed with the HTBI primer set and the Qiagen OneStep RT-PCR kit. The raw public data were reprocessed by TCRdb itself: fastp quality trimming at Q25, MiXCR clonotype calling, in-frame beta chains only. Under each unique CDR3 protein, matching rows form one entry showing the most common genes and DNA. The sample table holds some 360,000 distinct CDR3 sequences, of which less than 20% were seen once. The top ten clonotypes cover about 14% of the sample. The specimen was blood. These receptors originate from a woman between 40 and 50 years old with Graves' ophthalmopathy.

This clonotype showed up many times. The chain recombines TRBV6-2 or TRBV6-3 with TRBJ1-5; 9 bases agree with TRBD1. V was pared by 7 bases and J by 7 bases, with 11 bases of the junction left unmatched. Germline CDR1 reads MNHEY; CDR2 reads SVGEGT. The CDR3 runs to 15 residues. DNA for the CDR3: TGTGCCAGCAATATGGAGACAGGGGGAGGACAGCCCCAGCATTTT. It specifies CASNMETGGGQPQHF.

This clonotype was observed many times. The CDR3 DNA reads as TGTGCCAGCAGGGGCGACAGGGCCACTGAAGCTTTCTTT. It codes for CASRGDRATEAFF. The V call is TRBV2, the J call TRBJ1-1; 7 nucleotides agree with TRBD1. The CDR3 runs 13 residues. J gave up 4 bases and V 6 bases, and 5 bases lay outside the gene matches. Per germline, CDR1 SNHLY and CDR2 FYNNEI.

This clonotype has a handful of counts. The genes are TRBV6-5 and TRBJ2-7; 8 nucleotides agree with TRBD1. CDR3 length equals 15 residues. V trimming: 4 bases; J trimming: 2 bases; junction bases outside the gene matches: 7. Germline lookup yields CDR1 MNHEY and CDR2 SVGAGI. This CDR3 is CASSFATGETYEQYF. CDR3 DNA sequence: TGTGCCAGCAGTTTTGCGACAGGGGAAACCTACGAGCAGTACTTC.

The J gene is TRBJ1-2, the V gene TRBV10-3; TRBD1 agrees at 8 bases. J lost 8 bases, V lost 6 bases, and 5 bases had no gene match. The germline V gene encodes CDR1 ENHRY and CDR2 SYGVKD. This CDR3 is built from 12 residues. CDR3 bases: TGTGCCATCAGCAAGACAGGGGACGGCTACACCTTC. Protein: CAISKTGDGYTF.

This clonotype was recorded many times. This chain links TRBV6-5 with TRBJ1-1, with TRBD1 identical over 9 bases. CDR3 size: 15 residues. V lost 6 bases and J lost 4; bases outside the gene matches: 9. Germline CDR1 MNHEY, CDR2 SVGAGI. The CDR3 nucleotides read TGTGCCAGCAGCACGGGACAGGGTAGTATCACTGAAGCTTTCTTT. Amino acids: CASSTGQGSITEAFF.

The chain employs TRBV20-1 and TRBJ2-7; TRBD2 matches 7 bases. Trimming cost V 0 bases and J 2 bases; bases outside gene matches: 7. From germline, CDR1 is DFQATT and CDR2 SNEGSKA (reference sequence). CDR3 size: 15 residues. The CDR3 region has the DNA TGCAGTGCTAGAGATCGGAGCGGGGATACCTACGAGCAGTACTTC. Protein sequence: CSARDRSGDTYEQYF.

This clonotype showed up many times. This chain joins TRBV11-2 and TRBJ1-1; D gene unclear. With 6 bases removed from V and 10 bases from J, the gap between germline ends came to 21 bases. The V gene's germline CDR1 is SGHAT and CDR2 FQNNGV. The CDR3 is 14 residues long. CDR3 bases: TGTGCCAGCAGAAAAACAAAGCACGAAGCTACAGCTTTCTTT. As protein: CASRKTKHEATAFF.

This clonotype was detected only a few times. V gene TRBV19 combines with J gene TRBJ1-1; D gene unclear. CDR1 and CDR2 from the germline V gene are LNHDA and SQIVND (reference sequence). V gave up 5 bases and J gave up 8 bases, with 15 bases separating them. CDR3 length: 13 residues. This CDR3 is CASSEGWTEEAFF. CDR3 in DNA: TGTGCCAGTAGTGAAGGCTGGACGGAAGAAGCTTTCTTT.

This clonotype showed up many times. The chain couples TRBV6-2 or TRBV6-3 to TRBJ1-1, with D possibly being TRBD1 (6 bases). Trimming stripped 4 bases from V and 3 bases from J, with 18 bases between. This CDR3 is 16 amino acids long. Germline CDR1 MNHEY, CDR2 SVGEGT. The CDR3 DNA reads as TGTGCCAGCAGTTTCCCCCCTCGGGGGCAGGACACTGAAGCTTTCTTT. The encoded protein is CASSFPPRGQDTEAFF.